The rows below give T cell receptor beta chains drawn from one sample of a study of cytomegalovirus exposure and HLA in healthy donors. Sequencing was performed with immunoSEQ multiplex PCR; in TCRdb, only in-frame clones are kept and a portion is missing. The sample yields over 90,000 clones, roughly 70% seen once. The sample taken for sequencing was PBMCs. The receptors were gathered from a woman aged 50 to 65 in good health and CMV-seronegative. Each CDR3 is given with its conserved first and last residue. The D gene is left open where the match is weak. Size is stated for part of the rows, as once, few or many counts, or as a class when the clone is expanded.

14 | few | TRBJ2-5 | TRBV13 | TRBD1 | CASSRVDRGGTQYF | TGTGCCAGCAGCAGAGTAGACAGGGGCGGGACCCAGTACTTC
15 | . | TRBJ1-4 | TRBV18 | . | CASSHSGSTNEKLFF | TGTGCCAGCTCACACTCCGGTTCAACTAATGAAAAACTGTTTTTT
16 | . | TRBJ2-5 | TRBV7-2 | TRBD2 | CASSSRSLAGSETQYF | TGTGCCAGCAGCTCCCGCTCACTAGCGGGAAGCGAGACCCAGTACTTC
12 | . | TRBJ2-4 | TRBV5-1 | . | CASSLGRGIQYF | TGCGCCAGCAGCTTGGGAAGGGGCATTCAGTACTTC
19 | . | TRBJ1-2 | TRBV15 | TRBD1 | CATSSRRTGTGGGFYGYTF | TGTGCCACCAGCAGTAGAAGGACCGGGACAGGAGGTGGCTTCTATGGCTACACCTTC
15 | . | TRBJ2-7 | TRBV5-1 | . | CASSSPGLSLHEQYF | TGCGCCAGCAGTTCCCCGGGACTTTCCCTTCACGAGCAGTACTTC
17 | . | TRBJ2-1 | TRBV16 | TRBD2 | CASSRPTGLASLNEQFF | TGTGCCAGCAGCCGGCCAACGGGACTAGCCAGTTTGAATGAGCAGTTCTTC
17 | . | TRBJ2-1 | TRBV9 | TRBD2 | CASSKRPLAGGGNEQFF | TGTGCCAGCAGTAAAAGGCCTCTAGCGGGGGGCGGCAATGAGCAGTTCTTC
14 | . | TRBJ1-2 | TRBV6-1 | . | CASGGRVADYGYTF | TGTGCCAGCGGGGGGAGGGTCGCAGACTATGGCTACACCTTC
13 | few | TRBJ2-7 | TRBV7-3 | . | CASSPSASYEQYF | TGTGCCAGCAGCCCTAGCGCTTCCTACGAGCAGTACTTC
16 | once | TRBJ1-6 | TRBV5-4 | TRBD1 | CASGGGQAYGDSPLHF | TGTGCCAGCGGGGGTGGACAGGCCTACGGCGATTCACCCCTCCACTTT
12 | . | TRBJ1-5 | TRBV29-1 | TRBD1 | CSVRQGGQPQHF | TGCAGCGTTAGACAGGGGGGTCAGCCCCAGCATTTT
13 | . | TRBJ1-1 | TRBV29-1 | . | CSVEDQGSTEAFF | TGCAGCGTTGAAGATCAGGGGAGCACTGAAGCTTTCTTT
14 | . | TRBJ1-3 | TRBV5-1 | TRBD1 | CASTPTGPGNTIYF | TGCGCCAGCACCCCGACAGGGCCTGGAAACACCATATATTTT
14 | . | TRBJ2-1 | TRBV19 | TRBD1 | CASSISARGRGRFF | TGTGCCAGTAGTATATCGGCCAGGGGGCGCGGTCGGTTCTTC
14 | few | TRBJ2-2 | TRBV19 | . | CASNLRMNTGELFF | TGTGCCAGTAACCTGAGAATGAACACCGGGGAGCTGTTTTTT
11 | few | TRBJ2-1 | TRBV30 | . | CAWRDTGEQFF | TGTGCCTGGAGGGATACAGGGGAGCAGTTCTTC
17 | . | TRBJ2-1 | TRBV14 | TRBD2 | CASSQAGLAGGYNEQFF | TGTGCCAGCAGCCAAGCAGGACTAGCGGGGGGATACAATGAGCAGTTCTTC
16 | . | TRBJ1-4 | TRBV19 | . | CASSIVRGRWREKLFF | TGTGCCAGTAGTATAGTTCGGGGAAGGTGGCGAGAAAAACTGTTTTTT
16 | . | TRBJ2-7 | TRBV7-2 | TRBD2 | CASSHPGGLAGYEQYF | TGTGCCAGCAGCCACCCGGGGGGACTAGCGGGGTACGAGCAGTACTTC
15 | few | TRBJ1-3 | TRBV7-3 | TRBD1 | CASSLGQGAGNTIYF | TGTGCCAGCAGCTTAGGCCAGGGGGCGGGAAACACCATATATTTT
16 | . | TRBJ2-7 | TRBV11-2 | TRBD2 | CASSLDPSGRGYEQYF | TGTGCCAGCAGCTTAGATCCCAGCGGGAGGGGCTACGAGCAGTACTTC
16 | . | TRBJ1-3 | TRBV9 | . | CASSPSLGISGNTIYF | TGTGCCAGCAGCCCATCCCTAGGTATCTCTGGAAACACCATATATTTT
15 | . | TRBJ2-1 | TRBV9 | . | CASSVVAVAYNEQFF | TGTGCCAGCAGCGTAGTGGCGGTAGCCTACAATGAGCAGTTCTTC
16 | few | TRBJ2-7 | TRBV9 | TRBD2 | CASSPTPGLVADEQYF | TGTGCCAGCAGCCCCACCCCGGGACTAGTGGCGGACGAGCAGTACTTC
16 | . | TRBJ1-2 | TRBV29-1 | TRBD1 | CSVDVRDRGSGYGYTF | TGCAGCGTTGATGTACGAGACAGGGGTAGTGGGTATGGCTACACCTTC
14 | once | TRBJ2-1 | TRBV25-1 | TRBD2 | CASSEWGTSGIQFF | TGTGCCAGCAGTGAATGGGGGACTAGCGGGATACAGTTCTTC
15 | . | TRBJ2-7 | TRBV18 | . | CASSPSGQAVREQYF | TGTGCCAGCTCACCAAGTGGCCAGGCCGTCCGGGAGCAGTACTTC
15 | . | TRBJ1-5 | TRBV2 | . | CASSADTSGNQPQHF | TGTGCCAGCAGTGCTGATACCTCAGGTAATCAGCCCCAGCATTTT
15 | few | TRBJ2-7 | TRBV6-5 | . | CASSYGVRSSYEQYF | TGTGCCAGCAGTTACGGAGTAAGGAGCTCCTACGAGCAGTACTTC
13 | few | TRBJ1-5 | TRBV30 | . | CAWSRQENQPQHF | TGTGCCTGGAGTAGACAGGAAAATCAGCCCCAGCATTTT
13 | . | TRBJ1-5 | TRBV27 | . | CASSLRGTWPQHF | TGTGCCAGCAGTTTACGCGGTACTTGGCCCCAGCATTTT
15 | . | TRBJ2-7 | TRBV18 | . | CASSPAGLSSYEQYF | TGTGCCAGCTCACCGGCAGGATTAAGCTCCTACGAGCAGTACTTC
14 | once | TRBJ1-1 | TRBV25-1 | TRBD1 | CASSTIQGRTEAFF | TGTGCCAGCAGTACGATACAGGGGAGAACTGAAGCTTTCTTT
15 | . | TRBJ2-7 | TRBV5-1 | TRBD2 | CASSLEGLADYEQYF | TGCGCCAGCAGCTTGGAGGGACTAGCGGACTACGAGCAGTACTTC
15 | few | TRBJ1-2 | TRBV11-3 | TRBD1 | CASSLGGQTNYGYTF | TGTGCCAGCAGCTTAGGGGGACAGACCAACTATGGCTACACCTTC
14 | . | TRBJ2-2 | TRBV12-5 | . | CASGPRQNTGELFF | TGTGCTAGTGGTCCCAGACAGAATACCGGGGAGCTGTTTTTT